One and the same sample provided the 2 T cell receptor beta chains below, sequenced in a study of blood T cell repertoires in COVID-19. Repertoires were generated with immunoSEQ multiplex PCR, while TCRdb's copy carries only in-frame clones and drops some. Of roughly 99,000 clones listed, 88% are singletons. Material for sequencing was peripheral blood. The receptors come from a man aged 45-65 years with active or convalescent COVID-19.

V usage is TRBV7-2 and J usage is TRBJ1-5; 9 bases are a match to TRBD1. CDR3 length: 12 residues. Unmatched junction bases numbered 7, after V lost 5 bases and J lost 14 bases. The germline gives CDR1 SGHTA, CDR2 FQGNSA. DNA for the CDR3: TGTGCCAGCAGCCCTCGGACAGGGGAGAAGCATTTT. Translation gives CASSPRTGEKHF.

This chain connects TRBV6-6 to TRBJ2-7; 11 bases line up with TRBD2. This CDR3 contains 14 residues. The germline V gene encodes CDR1 MNHNY and CDR2 SVGAGI (reference sequence). Trimming at V came to 7 bases and at J to 3 bases, leaving 5 bases not matched to a gene. The CDR3 loop reads CASTQTSGGYEQYF. The CDR3 nucleotides are TGTGCCAGCACCCAAACTAGCGGGGGCTACGAGCAGTACTTC.